The present entry profiles one T cell receptor (beta chain) with its context. The antigen remains unidentified. The protocol was immunoSEQ multiplex PCR, while the TCRdb copy is restricted to in-frame clones and leaves out a portion. In the table there are around 150,000 clones, roughly 90% of which are singletons. The sample is drawn from a study of T cell responses to AZD1222 COVID-19 vaccine. Study-wide results and caveats: The donor cohort was predominantly white British with a female majority, and clonal diversity may have been underestimated. Spike-specific TCR breadth and depth rose after two AZD1222 doses. Among AZD1222 vaccinees, only 5 to 7 were seropositive at baseline.

The study pooled second doses at about 4 or about 12 weeks. V was pared by 6 bases and J by 1 base, with 11 bases of the junction left unmatched. Germline CDR1 is KGHSH and CDR2 is LQKENI. The CDR3 has 16 amino acids. The TCR was taken from an adult who received the AZD1222 COVID-19 vaccine. Sequencing was performed on peripheral blood, taken 28 days after the second AZD1222 dose. The V and J genes are TRBV18 and TRBJ1-2; 7 bases align to TRBD1. The chain's CDR3 is CASSPGGGANNYGYTF. CDR3 nucleotide sequence: TGTGCCAGCTCCCCCGGAGGGGGCGCGAATAACTATGGCTACACCTTC.